Listed below are T cell receptor beta chains from one sample, sequenced in a study of cytomegalovirus exposure and HLA in healthy donors. Some clones are missing from TCRdb's copy, which holds only in-frame ones; the method was immunoSEQ multiplex PCR. Its table records 40,000 to 60,000 clones. Sequenced input: PBMCs. These receptors came from a female donor in good health and CMV-seronegative. Each CDR3 is given with its conserved first and last residue. D genes are given only for firm matches.

v_call: TRBV12-5; j_call: TRBJ1-5; d_call: .; cdr3_nt: TGTGCTAGTGGTCCTAATCAGCCCCAGCATTTT; cdr3_aa: CASGPNQPQHF
v_call: TRBV6-1; j_call: TRBJ2-7; d_call: .; cdr3_nt: TGTGCCAGCGACGTCATCGGGGAGCAGTACTTC; cdr3_aa: CASDVIGEQYF
v_call: TRBV29-1; j_call: TRBJ2-5; d_call: .; cdr3_nt: TGCAGCGTTGAACGTCGGGGAAGGCAAGAGACCCAGTACTTC; cdr3_aa: CSVERRGRQETQYF
v_call: TRBV6-5; j_call: TRBJ1-1; d_call: .; cdr3_nt: TGTGCCAGCAAACCAGGGAAACCAGGCCACACTGAAGCTTTCTTT; cdr3_aa: CASKPGKPGHTEAFF
v_call: TRBV30; j_call: TRBJ2-1; d_call: .; cdr3_nt: TGTGCGCTAGGCCAGCAGGGGCGGGATGAGCAGTTCTTC; cdr3_aa: CALGQQGRDEQFF
v_call: TRBV11-3; j_call: TRBJ1-1; d_call: TRBD1; cdr3_nt: TGTGCCAGCAGCCTAAACCTAGGACAGGGACGAGAAGCTTTCTTT; cdr3_aa: CASSLNLGQGREAFF
v_call: TRBV4-2; j_call: TRBJ2-1; d_call: TRBD2; cdr3_nt: TGTGCCAGCAGCCAAGATTGGCCTAGCGGGGCCGAGTTCTTC; cdr3_aa: CASSQDWPSGAEFF
v_call: TRBV4-3; j_call: TRBJ1-3; d_call: .; cdr3_nt: TGCGCCAGCAGCCAAGCTGGCATCGGAAACACCATATATTTT; cdr3_aa: CASSQAGIGNTIYF
v_call: TRBV29-1; j_call: TRBJ2-7; d_call: TRBD1; cdr3_nt: TGCAGCGCTAAGACAGGGAATTACGAGCAGTACTTC; cdr3_aa: CSAKTGNYEQYF
v_call: TRBV10-3; j_call: TRBJ2-7; d_call: TRBD2; cdr3_nt: TGTGCCATCAGTGCGGGACTAGCGGGAGGGAAGGTCACCTACGAGCAGTACTTC; cdr3_aa: CAISAGLAGGKVTYEQYF
v_call: TRBV30; j_call: TRBJ1-1; d_call: .; cdr3_nt: TGTGCCTGGAGTATAGAGGGGGGGACTGAAGCTTTCTTT; cdr3_aa: CAWSIEGGTEAFF
v_call: TRBV4-1; j_call: TRBJ1-5; d_call: TRBD1; cdr3_nt: TGCGCCAGCAGCCAACAACCGGGACAGGGTGATCAGCCCCAGCATTTT; cdr3_aa: CASSQQPGQGDQPQHF
v_call: TRBV6-4; j_call: TRBJ2-2; d_call: TRBD2; cdr3_nt: TGTGCCAGCAGCGCGACTAGCGACACCGGGGAGCTGTTTTTT; cdr3_aa: CASSATSDTGELFF
v_call: TRBV4-2; j_call: TRBJ2-6; d_call: .; cdr3_nt: TGTGCCAGCACGGCGACAGGATCAACCTCTGGGGCCAACGTCCTGACTTTC; cdr3_aa: CASTATGSTSGANVLTF
v_call: TRBV6-6; j_call: TRBJ1-1; d_call: TRBD1; cdr3_nt: TGTGCCAGCAGGGACAGGGCGGCGAACACTGAAGCTTTCTTT; cdr3_aa: CASRDRAANTEAFF
v_call: TRBV15; j_call: TRBJ1-2; d_call: TRBD1; cdr3_nt: TGTGCCACCAGCAGAGCACAGGGGGCCTGGCCGCTTGGCTACACCTTC; cdr3_aa: CATSRAQGAWPLGYTF
v_call: TRBV5-1; j_call: TRBJ1-1; d_call: .; cdr3_nt: TGCGCCAGCAGCTTGGCCGTCCCGAACACTGAAGCTTTCTTT; cdr3_aa: CASSLAVPNTEAFF
v_call: TRBV11-2; j_call: TRBJ1-1; d_call: TRBD1; cdr3_nt: TGTGCCAGCAGCCTGACAGGGATGAACACTGAAGCTTTCTTT; cdr3_aa: CASSLTGMNTEAFF
v_call: TRBV2; j_call: TRBJ1-1; d_call: .; cdr3_nt: TGTGCCAGCAGTGTCCCGCCAGGGACTTTGAACACTGAAGCTTTCTTT; cdr3_aa: CASSVPPGTLNTEAFF
v_call: TRBV19; j_call: TRBJ2-3; d_call: TRBD1; cdr3_nt: TGTGCCAGTAGTATCGGGACAGGGGGCACCCCCACAGATACGCAGTATTTT; cdr3_aa: CASSIGTGGTPTDTQYF
v_call: TRBV5-1; j_call: TRBJ2-5; d_call: .; cdr3_nt: TGCGCCAGCAGCCGCGACAGGTCCTTACAAGAGACCCAGTACTTC; cdr3_aa: CASSRDRSLQETQYF
v_call: TRBV30; j_call: TRBJ2-1; d_call: TRBD2; cdr3_nt: TGTGCCTGGAGTGGACTAGCGGGACACAATGAGCAGTTCTTC; cdr3_aa: CAWSGLAGHNEQFF
v_call: TRBV4-2; j_call: TRBJ2-5; d_call: .; cdr3_nt: TGTGCCAGCAGCCATCGACAGTCCCAAGACCGAGAGACCCAGTACTTC; cdr3_aa: CASSHRQSQDRETQYF
v_call: TRBV19; j_call: TRBJ1-1; d_call: .; cdr3_nt: TGTGCCAGTAGTCCCTACTACAAGAACACTGAAGCTTTCTTT; cdr3_aa: CASSPYYKNTEAFF
v_call: TRBV5-1; j_call: TRBJ1-2; d_call: .; cdr3_nt: TGCGCCAGCAGAGAGGAGCCGTCGAACTATGGCTACACCTTC; cdr3_aa: CASREEPSNYGYTF
v_call: TRBV6-5; j_call: TRBJ2-7; d_call: TRBD1; cdr3_nt: TGTGCCAGCAGTTACTCAGGGGACAGGGGCTACGAGCAGTACTTC; cdr3_aa: CASSYSGDRGYEQYF
v_call: TRBV4-1; j_call: TRBJ1-1; d_call: .; cdr3_nt: TGCGCCAGCAGCCCGTACGACCTAGGAAGGTGGGCTTTCTTT; cdr3_aa: CASSPYDLGRWAFF
v_call: TRBV29-1; j_call: TRBJ2-5; d_call: TRBD1; cdr3_nt: TGCAGCGTGACAGGGGCGAGTGGAGAGACCCAGTACTTC; cdr3_aa: CSVTGASGETQYF